The T cell receptor (beta chain) under discussion was sequenced for a study of regulatory T cells in long-lasting Graves disease. About the research overall: Positive TSH receptor antibodies alongside over 5 years of antithyroid drugs were what marked Graves' disease as persistent. Findings and caveats of the study: Small sample size may have lowered accuracy. Thyroid tissue went unstudied; only peripheral blood was examined.

A word on this clonotype: What it recognizes is unknown.

Through Arm-PCR of CDR3 regions and iRepertoire HTBI primers, TCR beta libraries were built. MiXCR, run by TCRdb on the multiplex PCR reads, gives a single entry per CDR3 protein. The sample has hundreds of thousands of distinct CDR3 sequences, about 32% seen once; the top ten hold about 40%. Time point given: persistent/refractory GD, antithyroid drugs over 5 years with positive TRAb. Researchers made the TCR library from RNA that was extracted from PBMCs. Staff took about 10 milliliters of peripheral blood and put it into EDTA tubes. The sequencing used peripheral blood mononuclear cells (PBMCs), collected when the disease was refractory, from a patient treated with antithyroid drugs. This TCR was sampled from a female donor with Graves disease.

The CDR3 DNA is TGTGCCAGCAGTTTCCCAGTCCTCCGCGCCGTCCCGTATACTAGCGGGAACTCCTACGAGCAGTACTTC. Protein: CASSFPVLRAVPYTSGNSYEQYF. V is TRBV28 and J is TRBJ2-7; 10 bases are a match to TRBD2. V was clipped by 3 bases and J by 0 bases; unmatched bases: 26. The CDR3 loop spans 23 amino acids. Germline lookup yields CDR1 MDHEN and CDR2 SYDVKM.